The present entry profiles one T cell receptor (beta chain) with its context. Its antigen is currently not known. It has no much larger one-base neighbor in the sample; base qualities were not kept. The CDR3 runs 16 amino acids, cysteine and phenylalanine included. Of the read, only the CDR3 DNA is kept; its 48 bases are in frame from base 1. V gives up 5 bases and J gives up 5 bases, and the segment between their germline ends measures 22 bases. The germline V gene yields SGHRS for CDR1 and YFSETQ for CDR2. Each donor gave one peripheral blood draw, averaging approximately 0.12 L, which was collected into heparinised tubes. Using a panel that included CD45RO, CCR7, CD25, CD127, CD95 and CD27, naive, central memory, regulatory and stem cell-like memory CD4+ T cells were sorted on a BD FACSAria II. Every sorted population had a purity above 95%. PBMCs were separated immediately by Lymphoprep density gradient centrifugation and were stained directly, without being cultured. So that batch effects would be minimized, each experiment stained and sorted samples in pairs, pairing one healthy donor with one patient.

This specimen comes from a study of beta chain features in type 1 diabetes (dated by TCRdb to about 2018). Background for the entire study: No differences in mean age, gender distribution, total cell number or subset yield were found between patients and healthy donors. Across all samples, about 110 million sorted cells were examined, and cell number per subset correlated strongly with RNA yield. The study compared the TCRB repertoires of sorted circulating CD4+ T cell subsets in recently diagnosed type 1 diabetes patients with those in matched healthy donors. Regulatory and stem cell-like memory subsets were isolated from only 8 patients and roughly 8 healthy donors, whereas naive and central memory subsets came from all 28 donors.

The research as a whole found: In all four CD4+ subsets, TCRB CDR3 length was moderately but significantly shorter in type 1 diabetes patients. Sequencing cDNA rather than genomic DNA could over-represent highly expressing activated cells, although activation and CD3 levels did not differ between groups. Fewer insertions and more nucleotide deletions at VDJ recombination sites were observed in patients with type 1 diabetes, implying thymic rearrangement abnormalities. Because small numbers of individuals were included in the HLA sub-analyses, any influence of HLA type on TCRB rearrangement was left unresolved. Shorter templates might be favored by PCR, yet because patient and control samples were amplified and corrected together, any such skew would affect both groups equally. Naive, central memory and regulatory TCRB repertoires appeared more similar among patients than among healthy donors.

The High Capacity cDNA Reverse Transcription Kit was used to reverse transcribe all of the isolated RNA, meaning that expressed TCRB transcripts were what got sequenced. Naive, central memory and regulatory T cell samples underwent deep immunoSEQ sequencing, averaging around 4 million total reads per sample. Sorted cells were lysed in RLT buffer, and RNA was extracted using DNase-treated RNeasy Micro or Mini kits according to cell number. To prevent cross-contamination, every cell subset was processed on its own, while patient and healthy donor samples were processed together. TCRB sequences were amplified from cDNA with the immunoSEQ multiplex PCR, producing 87-bp fragments spanning the CDR3 region. Sequencing of the amplicons was performed on the Illumina HiSeq platform. Per the source publication's procedure: PCR bias was computationally corrected using synthetic template baselines, reads within Hamming distance 2 were collapsed, and singletons that could not be merged were discarded. Reads were aligned against IMGT to assign V, D and J genes, CDR3 length and insertions or deletions at six rearrangement sites. Within each subset, clonotype counts were normalized to sorted cell number, after which true diversity and Gini coefficients were computed with the tcR R package. The overlap coefficient, calculated on TCRB nucleotide sequences, was used to quantify repertoire sharing. This is the immuneACCESS table as TCRdb keeps it, with only in-frame sequences that have V and J called. A part of the clones is gone; compared with another copy, unresolved V genes explain less than half, and the rest is unexplained. Clone size and V and J calls were adopted from that table, with D and trimming inferred from the DNA. The sample table records about 180,000 clones; about an eighth of these occur just once. Roughly 0.6% of the sample is held by the ten biggest clonotypes.

The TCR sequence derives from a woman aged 18 to 35 in good health. The material sequenced was central memory CD4+ T cells from blood. The chain links TRBV5-1 with TRBJ2-5; TRBD2 is a weak D gene call, 6 bases matching. The CDR3 in this case is CASSSARLDARETQYF. The DNA sequence is TGCGCCAGCAGTTCAGCTAGACTAGACGCGAGGGAGACCCAGTACTTC.